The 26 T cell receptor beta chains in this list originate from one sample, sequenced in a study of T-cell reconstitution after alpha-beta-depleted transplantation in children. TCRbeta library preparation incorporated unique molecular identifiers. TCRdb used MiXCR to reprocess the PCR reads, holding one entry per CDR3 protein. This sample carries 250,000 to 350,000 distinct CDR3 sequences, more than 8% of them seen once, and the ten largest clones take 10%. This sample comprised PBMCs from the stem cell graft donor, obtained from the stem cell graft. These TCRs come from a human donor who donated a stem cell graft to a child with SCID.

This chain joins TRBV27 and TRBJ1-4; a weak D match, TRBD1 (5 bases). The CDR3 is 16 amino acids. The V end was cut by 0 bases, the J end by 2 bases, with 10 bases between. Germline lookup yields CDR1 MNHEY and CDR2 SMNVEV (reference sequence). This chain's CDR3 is CASSLSIGATNEKLFF. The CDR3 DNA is TGTGCCAGCAGTTTATCGATAGGGGCGACTAATGAAAAACTGTTTTTT.

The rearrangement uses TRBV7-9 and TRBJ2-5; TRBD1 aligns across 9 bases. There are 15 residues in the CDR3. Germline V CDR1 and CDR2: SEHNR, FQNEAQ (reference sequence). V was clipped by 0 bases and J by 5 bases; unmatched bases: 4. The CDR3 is CASSLAGQGMETQYF. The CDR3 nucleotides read TGTGCCAGCAGCTTAGCCGGACAGGGGATGGAGACCCAGTACTTC.

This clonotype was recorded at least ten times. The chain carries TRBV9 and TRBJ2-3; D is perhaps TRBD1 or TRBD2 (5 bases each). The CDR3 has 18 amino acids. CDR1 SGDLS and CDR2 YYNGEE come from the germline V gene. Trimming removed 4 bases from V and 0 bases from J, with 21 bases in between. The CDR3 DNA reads TGTGCCAGCAGCTCACAGAACTGGGGGACCACCAGCACAGATACGCAGTATTTT. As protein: CASSSQNWGTTSTDTQYF.

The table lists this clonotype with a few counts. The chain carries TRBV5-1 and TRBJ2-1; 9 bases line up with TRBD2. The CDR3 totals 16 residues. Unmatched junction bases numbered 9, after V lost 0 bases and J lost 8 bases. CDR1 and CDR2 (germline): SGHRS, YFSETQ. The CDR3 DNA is TGCGCCAGCAGCTTGGGTGCTAGCGGGGCTTGGGATGAGCAGTTCTTC. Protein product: CASSLGASGAWDEQFF.

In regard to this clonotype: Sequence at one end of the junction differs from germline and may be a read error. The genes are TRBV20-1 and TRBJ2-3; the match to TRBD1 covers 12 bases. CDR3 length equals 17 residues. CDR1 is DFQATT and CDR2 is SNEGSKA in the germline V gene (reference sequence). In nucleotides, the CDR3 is TGCTGTGCTAGAGATAGTTCGGGACAGGGGGCTGCAGATACGCAGTATTTT. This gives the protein CCARDSSGQGAADTQYF.

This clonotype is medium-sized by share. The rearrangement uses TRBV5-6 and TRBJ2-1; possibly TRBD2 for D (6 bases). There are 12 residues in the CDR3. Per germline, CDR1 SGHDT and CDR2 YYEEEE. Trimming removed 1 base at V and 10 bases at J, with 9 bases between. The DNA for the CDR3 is TGTGCCAGCAGCTTGAAGGCGGGGGAGCAGTTCTTC. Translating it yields CASSLKAGEQFF. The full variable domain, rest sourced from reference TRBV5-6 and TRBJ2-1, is DAGVTQSPTHLIKTRGQQVTLRCSPKSGHDTVSWYQQALGQGPQFIFQYYEEEERQRGNFPDRFSGHQFPNYSSELNVNALLLGDSALYLCASSLKAGEQFFGPGTRLTVL.

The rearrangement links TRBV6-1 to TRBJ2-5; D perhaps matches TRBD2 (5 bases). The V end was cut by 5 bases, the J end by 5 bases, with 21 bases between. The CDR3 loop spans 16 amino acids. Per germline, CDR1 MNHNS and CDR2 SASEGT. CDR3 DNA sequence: TGTGCCAGCAGTCCACCGAGACAAGTTAGGGAGGAGACCCAGTACTTC. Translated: CASSPPRQVREETQYF.

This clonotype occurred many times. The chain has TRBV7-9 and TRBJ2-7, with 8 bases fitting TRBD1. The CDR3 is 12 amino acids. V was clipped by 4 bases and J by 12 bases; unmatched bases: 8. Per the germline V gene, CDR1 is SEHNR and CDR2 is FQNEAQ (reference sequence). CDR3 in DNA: TGTGCCAGCAGCTGGGGTCGACAGGGGATGTACTTC. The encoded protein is CASSWGRQGMYF.

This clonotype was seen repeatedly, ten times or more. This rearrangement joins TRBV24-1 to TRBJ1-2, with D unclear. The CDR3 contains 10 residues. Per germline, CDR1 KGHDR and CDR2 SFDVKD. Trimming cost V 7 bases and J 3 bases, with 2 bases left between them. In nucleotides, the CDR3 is TGTGCCACCAGGTACTATGGCTACACCTTC. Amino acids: CATRYYGYTF.

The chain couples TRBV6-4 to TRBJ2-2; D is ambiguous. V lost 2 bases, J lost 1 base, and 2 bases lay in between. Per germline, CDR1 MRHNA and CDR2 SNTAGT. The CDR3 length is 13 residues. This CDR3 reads CASSDGNTGELFF. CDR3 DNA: TGTGCCAGCAGTGACGGGAACACCGGGGAGCTGTTTTTT.

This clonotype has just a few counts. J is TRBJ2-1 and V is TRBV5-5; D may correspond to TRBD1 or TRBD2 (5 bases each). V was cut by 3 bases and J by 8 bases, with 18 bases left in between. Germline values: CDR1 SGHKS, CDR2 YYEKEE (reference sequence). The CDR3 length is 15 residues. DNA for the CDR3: TGTGCCAGCAGCTGGTCGACAGCGAGGGTAGATGAGCAGTTCTTC. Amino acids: CASSWSTARVDEQFF.

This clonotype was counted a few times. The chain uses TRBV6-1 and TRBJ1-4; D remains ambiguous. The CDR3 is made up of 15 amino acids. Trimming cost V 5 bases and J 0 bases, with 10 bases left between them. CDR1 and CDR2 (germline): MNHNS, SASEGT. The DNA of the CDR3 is TGTGCCAGCAGTCCGAACTTATCAACTAATGAAAAACTGTTTTTT. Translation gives CASSPNLSTNEKLFF.

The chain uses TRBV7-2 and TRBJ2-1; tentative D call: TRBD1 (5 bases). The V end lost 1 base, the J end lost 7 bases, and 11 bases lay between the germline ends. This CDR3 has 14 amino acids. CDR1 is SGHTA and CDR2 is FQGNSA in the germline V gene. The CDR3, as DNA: TGTGCCAGCAGCTTAGGGGGCCGTGGGAATGAGCAGTTCTTC. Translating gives CASSLGGRGNEQFF.

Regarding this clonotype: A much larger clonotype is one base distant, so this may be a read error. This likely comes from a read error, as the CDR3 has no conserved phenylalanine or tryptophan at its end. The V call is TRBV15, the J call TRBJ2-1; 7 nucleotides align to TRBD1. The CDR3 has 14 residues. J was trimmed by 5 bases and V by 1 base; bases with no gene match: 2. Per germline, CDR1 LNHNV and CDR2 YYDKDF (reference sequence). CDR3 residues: CATSRVTGDNEQFS. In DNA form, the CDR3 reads TGTGCCACCAGCAGAGTTACAGGGGACAATGAGCAGTTCTCC.

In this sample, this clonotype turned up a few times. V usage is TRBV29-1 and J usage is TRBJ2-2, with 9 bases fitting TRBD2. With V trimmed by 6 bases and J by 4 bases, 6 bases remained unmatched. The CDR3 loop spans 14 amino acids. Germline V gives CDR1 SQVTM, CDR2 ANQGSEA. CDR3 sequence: CSVVRGGGTGELFF. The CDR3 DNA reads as TGCAGCGTCGTCCGCGGGGGGGGCACCGGGGAGCTGTTTTTT.

The CDR3 region is CASSLTRGGANNEQFF. CDR3 bases: TGTGCCAGCAGCTTAACGCGCGGGGGGGCAAACAATGAGCAGTTCTTC. This chain joins TRBV7-3 and TRBJ2-1, with TRBD2 matching over 9 bases. This CDR3 is built from 16 residues. In germline, CDR1 is SGHTA, CDR2 FQGTGA. V was clipped by 0 bases and J by 5 bases; unmatched bases: 5.

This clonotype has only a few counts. The CDR3 loop is CASSYVRGGGNEQFF. CDR3 nucleotides: TGTGCCAGCAGTTACGTGCGGGGGGGCGGAAATGAGCAGTTCTTC. V and J are TRBV6-5 and TRBJ2-1; 9 bases align to TRBD2. J was trimmed by 7 bases and V by 2 bases; bases with no gene match: 6. CDR1 and CDR2 from the germline V gene are MNHEY and SVGAGI. The CDR3 contains 15 residues.

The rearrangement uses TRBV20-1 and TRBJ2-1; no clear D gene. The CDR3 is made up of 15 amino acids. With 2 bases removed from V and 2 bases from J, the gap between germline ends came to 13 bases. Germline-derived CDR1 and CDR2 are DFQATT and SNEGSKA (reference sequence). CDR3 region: CSARQRDWPYNEQFF. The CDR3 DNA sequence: TGCAGTGCTAGACAGCGTGATTGGCCCTACAATGAGCAGTTCTTC.

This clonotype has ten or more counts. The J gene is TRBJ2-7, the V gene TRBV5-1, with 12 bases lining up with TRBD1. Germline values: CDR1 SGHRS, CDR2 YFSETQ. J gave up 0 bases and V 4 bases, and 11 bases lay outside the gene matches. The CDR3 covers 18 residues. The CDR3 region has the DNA TGCGCCAGCAGCGACCGGGACAGGGGGCTTTTGACCTCCTACGAGCAGTACTTC. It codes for CASSDRDRGLLTSYEQYF.

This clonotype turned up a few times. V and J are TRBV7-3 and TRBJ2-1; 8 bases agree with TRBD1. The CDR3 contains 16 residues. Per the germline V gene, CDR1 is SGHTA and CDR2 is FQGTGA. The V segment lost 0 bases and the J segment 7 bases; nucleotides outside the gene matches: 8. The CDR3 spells CASSLTPGGDWNEQFF. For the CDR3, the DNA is TGTGCCAGCAGCTTAACCCCAGGGGGCGATTGGAATGAGCAGTTCTTC.

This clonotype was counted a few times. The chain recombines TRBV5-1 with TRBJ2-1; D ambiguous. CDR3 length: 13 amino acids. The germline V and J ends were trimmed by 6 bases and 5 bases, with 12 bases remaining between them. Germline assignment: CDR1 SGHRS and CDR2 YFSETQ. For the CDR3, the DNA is TGCGCCAGCAACACCGCTTCGGACAATGAGCAGTTCTTC. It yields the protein CASNTASDNEQFF.

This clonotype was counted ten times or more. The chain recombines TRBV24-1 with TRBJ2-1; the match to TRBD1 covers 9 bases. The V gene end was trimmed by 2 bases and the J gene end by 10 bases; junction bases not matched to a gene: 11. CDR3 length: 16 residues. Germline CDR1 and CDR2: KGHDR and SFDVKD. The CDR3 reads CATSDSVGQGKGEQFF. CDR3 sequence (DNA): TGTGCCACCAGTGATTCAGTAGGACAGGGGAAGGGGGAGCAGTTCTTC.

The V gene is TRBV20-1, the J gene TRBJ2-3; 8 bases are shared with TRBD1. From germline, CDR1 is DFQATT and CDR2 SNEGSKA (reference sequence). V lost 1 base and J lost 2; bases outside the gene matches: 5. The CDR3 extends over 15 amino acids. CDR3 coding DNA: TGCAGTGCTAGAGTGGACAGGGCTCCCACAGATACGCAGTATTTT. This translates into CSARVDRAPTDTQYF.

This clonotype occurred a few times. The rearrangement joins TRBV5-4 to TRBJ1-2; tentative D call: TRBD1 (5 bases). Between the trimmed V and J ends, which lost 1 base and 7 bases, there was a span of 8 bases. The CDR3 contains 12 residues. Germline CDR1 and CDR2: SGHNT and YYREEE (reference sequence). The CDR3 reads CASSLWGAGYTF. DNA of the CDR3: TGTGCCAGCAGCTTGTGGGGCGCTGGCTACACCTTC.

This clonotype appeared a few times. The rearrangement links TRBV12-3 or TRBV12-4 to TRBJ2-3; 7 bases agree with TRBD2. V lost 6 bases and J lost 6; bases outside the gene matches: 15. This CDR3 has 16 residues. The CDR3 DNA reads TGTGCCAGCAGCCCATTCAGACTAGCTCCCGGGGATACGCAGTATTTT. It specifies CASSPFRLAPGDTQYF.

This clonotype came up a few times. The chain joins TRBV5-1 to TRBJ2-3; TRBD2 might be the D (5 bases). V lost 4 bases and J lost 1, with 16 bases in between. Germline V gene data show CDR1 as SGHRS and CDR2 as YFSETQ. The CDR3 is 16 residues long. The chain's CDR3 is CASSPITSGGTDTQYF. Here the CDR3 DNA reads TGCGCCAGCAGCCCCATTACTAGTGGGGGCACAGATACGCAGTATTTT.